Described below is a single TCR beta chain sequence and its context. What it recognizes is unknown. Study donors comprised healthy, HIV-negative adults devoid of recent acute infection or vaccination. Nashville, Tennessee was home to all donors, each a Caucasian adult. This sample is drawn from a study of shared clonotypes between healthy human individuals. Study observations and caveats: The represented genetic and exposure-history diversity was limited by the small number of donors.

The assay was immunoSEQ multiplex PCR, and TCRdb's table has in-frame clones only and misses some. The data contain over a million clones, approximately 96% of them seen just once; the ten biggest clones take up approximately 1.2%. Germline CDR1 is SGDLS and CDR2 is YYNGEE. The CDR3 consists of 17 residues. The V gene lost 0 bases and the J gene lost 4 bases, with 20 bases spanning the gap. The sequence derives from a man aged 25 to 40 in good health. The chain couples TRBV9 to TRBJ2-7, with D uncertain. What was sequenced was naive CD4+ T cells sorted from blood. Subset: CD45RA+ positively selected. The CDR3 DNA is TGTGCCAGCAGCGTAGCCCCTTATACTACAGTATCTTACGAGCAGTACTTC. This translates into CASSVAPYTTVSYEQYF.